Given below is one TCR beta chain in context. What it binds is not known. The sample belongs to a study of beta chain features in type 1 diabetes. Purity above 95% was achieved in all sorted populations. General study findings and limits: High TCR expression in some cells could lead to their over-representation in cDNA sequencing. All four CD4+ subsets from Type 1 diabetes patients carried moderately but significantly shorter TCRB CDR3s. HLA effects on TCRB rearrangement stayed unresolved here.

CDR1 and CDR2 (germline): KGHSH, LQKENI. CDR3 length: 17 residues. V lost 3 bases to trimming and J lost 2 bases, with 20 bases between them. Expressed TCRB transcripts were sequenced, since all the RNA that had been isolated was reverse transcribed. Roughly 3.6 million reads were obtained on average from naive, central memory and regulatory T cell samples. The table came from immunoSEQ multiplex PCR; TCRdb's copy has only in-frame clones and leaves some out. The sample includes 95,000 to 150,000 clones, 17% seen only once; the top ten take 2% to 3%. The chain combines TRBV18 with TRBJ2-7; D gene unclear. The TCR comes from a man aged 18 to 35 with type 1 diabetes. Sequenced: central memory CD4+ T cells from blood. The CDR3 coding sequence is TGTGCCAGCTCACCCTCTGGGTTAGTTGCGGTCCCCTACGAGCAGTACTTC. Protein product: CASSPSGLVAVPYEQYF.